This T cell receptor beta chain was documented in a study of blood T cells in healthy people across ages. Each sample yielded at least 6 million isolated PBMCs. Samples each yielded at least 6 micrograms of total RNA. This clonotype was observed a handful of times. The ends lost 2 bases at V and 0 bases at J; junction bases unmatched: 6. From germline, CDR1 is DFQATT and CDR2 SNEGSKA (reference sequence). CDR3 size: 16 residues. For the second PCR, which ran for about 6 to 11 cycles, a sample-barcoded 5' primer and a J-beta primer mix were used. Tags on each cDNA molecule came from a template-switch adaptor with 12 random nucleotides. TCRdb recomputed calls from the 5' RACE reads with MiXCR, one row per CDR3 protein. The table lists 650,000 to 1,000,000 distinct CDR3 sequences, roughly 40% of them singletons, with roughly 13% in the top ten.

The sequenced material came from blood. J is TRBJ2-1 and V is TRBV20-1; 8 bases match TRBD2. The clonotype originates from a young man in good health. The CDR3 sequence is CSARYTRGASYNEQFF. The DNA for the CDR3 is TGCAGTGCTAGATACACGCGGGGGGCCTCCTACAATGAGCAGTTCTTC.